A single sample is the source of the 11 T cell receptor beta chains below, sequenced in a study of control samples from healthy donors and cancer patients. Sequencing was performed with immunoSEQ multiplex PCR; in TCRdb, only in-frame clones are kept and a portion is missing. The profile shows 85,000 to 95,000 clones, around 89% of them singletons. The sample consisted of blood. The source of these receptors is a woman in her 70s in good health.

The V gene is TRBV7-2, the J gene TRBJ1-3; no clear D gene. This CDR3 is built from 15 residues. The germline V gene encodes CDR1 SGHTA and CDR2 FQGNSA. V gave up 1 base and J gave up 0 bases, with 7 bases separating them. The CDR3 DNA follows: TGTGCCAGCAGCTTAGGGGCAGGCTCTGGAAACACCATATATTTT. Residues: CASSLGAGSGNTIYF.

This chain joins TRBV4-1 and TRBJ1-4; D is uncertain. The CDR3 length is 16 residues. CDR1 is MGHRA and CDR2 is YSYEKL in the germline V gene. Between the trimmed V and J ends, which lost 3 bases and 1 base, there was a span of 12 bases. The CDR3: CASSQNTERTNEKLFF. The CDR3 DNA reads as TGCGCCAGCAGCCAGAACACAGAGAGAACTAATGAAAAACTGTTTTTT.

The rearrangement links TRBV6-5 to TRBJ1-6; no definite D call. CDR3 length equals 13 residues. V was clipped by 1 base and J by 14 bases, with 12 bases between them. Per germline, CDR1 MNHEY and CDR2 SVGAGI. This CDR3 reads CASSYLGSVALHF. CDR3 sequence (DNA): TGTGCCAGCAGTTACTTGGGCTCCGTGGCCCTCCACTTT.

The chain carries TRBV1 and TRBJ2-7; TRBD2, the table's D call, was not compared with the DNA. TRBV1 is designated a pseudogene. The CDR3 length is 18 residues. The CDR3: CTSSHPLWGTNLSYEQYF. CDR3 nucleotide sequence: TGCACCAGCAGCCATCCCCTCTGGGGGACTAACCTCTCCTACGAGCAGTACTTC.

V and J are TRBV11-2 and TRBJ2-1; D gene uncertain. Germline V gene data show CDR1 as SGHAT and CDR2 as FQNNGV. The CDR3 length is 11 residues. Trimming shortened V by 0 bases and J by 7 bases, and 1 base separated the two germline ends. CDR3 coding DNA: TGTGCCAGCAGCTTAGATAATGAGCAGTTCTTC. Protein sequence: CASSLDNEQFF.

This clone has just a few counts. The gene calls are TRBV6-5 and TRBJ2-1; TRBD2 matches at 10 bases. Trimming cost V 7 bases and J 6 bases; bases outside gene matches: 9. Germline CDR1 is MNHEY and CDR2 is SVGAGI. The CDR3 contains 15 residues. CDR3 region: CASTKRGGPRNEQFF. CDR3 bases: TGTGCCAGCACAAAGCGGGGGGGCCCCCGCAATGAGCAGTTCTTC.

This clone was seen only a few times. The chain is built from TRBV20-1 and TRBJ1-2; D is undetermined. With 6 bases removed from V and 7 bases from J, the gap between germline ends came to 12 bases. This CDR3 spans 11 amino acids. Germline V gene sequence: CDR1 DFQATT, CDR2 SNEGSKA (reference sequence). In nucleotides, the CDR3 is TGCAGTGCCCAGGTGCTAAGTGGCTACACCTTC. Residues: CSAQVLSGYTF.

Here the CDR3 DNA reads TGTGCCAGCAGCGTGAGTTCCGGTCGCACAGATACGCAGTATTTT. Translated: CASSVSSGRTDTQYF. The V call is TRBV5-4, the J call TRBJ2-3; D not certain. V lost 4 bases and J 1 base, leaving 13 bases between the germline ends. In germline, CDR1 is SGHNT, CDR2 YYREEE (reference sequence). The CDR3 loop spans 15 amino acids. The complete variable domain, with remaining parts taken from reference TRBV5-4 and TRBJ2-3, reads ETGVTQSPTHLIKTRGQQVTLRCSSQSGHNTVSWYQQALGQGPQFIFQYYREEENGRGNFPPRFSGLQFPNYSSELNVNALELDDSALYLCASSVSSGRTDTQYFGPGTRLTVL.

The J gene is TRBJ2-5, the V gene TRBV10-3; TRBD1 matches 9 bases. V lost 4 bases and J lost 4; bases outside the gene matches: 4. Per germline, CDR1 ENHRY and CDR2 SYGVKD. The length of the CDR3 is 14 residues. The CDR3 DNA reads as TGTGCCATCAGTGGAACAGGGGGCCTAGAGACCCAGTACTTC. This gives the protein CAISGTGGLETQYF.

For this clone: This sample includes further DNA sequences coding for the same CDR3. The rearrangement links TRBV5-4 to TRBJ1-3; 10 bases are shared with TRBD1. V lost 4 bases, J lost 2 bases, and 6 bases stayed unmatched. CDR1 and CDR2 from the germline V gene are SGHNT and YYREEE (reference sequence). The CDR3 is 16 residues long. The CDR3 DNA is TGTGCCAGCAGCCCAGGGACAGGGGCCACTGGAAACACCATATATTTT. It codes for CASSPGTGATGNTIYF. Using reference TRBV5-4 and TRBJ1-3 for the parts outside the CDR3, the full variable domain is ETGVTQSPTHLIKTRGQQVTLRCSSQSGHNTVSWYQQALGQGPQFIFQYYREEENGRGNFPPRFSGLQFPNYSSELNVNALELDDSALYLCASSPGTGATGNTIYFGEGSWLTVV.

This sequence joins TRBV13 and TRBJ1-1, with D possibly TRBD1 on 6 matching bases. Trimming stripped 7 bases from V and 5 bases from J, with 20 bases between. The CDR3 consists of 15 residues. Germline assignment: CDR1 PRHDT and CDR2 FYEKMQ (reference sequence). CDR3 in amino acids: CASTKKRPQGTEAFF. CDR3 DNA: TGTGCCAGCACAAAAAAAAGACCCCAGGGGACTGAAGCTTTCTTT.